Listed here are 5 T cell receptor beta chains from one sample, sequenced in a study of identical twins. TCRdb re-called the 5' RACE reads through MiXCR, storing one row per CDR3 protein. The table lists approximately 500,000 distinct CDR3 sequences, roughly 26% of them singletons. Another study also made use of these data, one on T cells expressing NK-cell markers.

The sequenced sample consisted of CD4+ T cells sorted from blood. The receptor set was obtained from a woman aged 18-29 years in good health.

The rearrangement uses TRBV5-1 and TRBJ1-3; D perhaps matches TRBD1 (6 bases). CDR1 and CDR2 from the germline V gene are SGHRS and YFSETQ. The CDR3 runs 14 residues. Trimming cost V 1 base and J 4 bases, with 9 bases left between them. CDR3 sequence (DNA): TGCGCCAGCAGCTTGTGGGGGACAGGAAACACCATATATTTT. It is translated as CASSLWGTGNTIYF.

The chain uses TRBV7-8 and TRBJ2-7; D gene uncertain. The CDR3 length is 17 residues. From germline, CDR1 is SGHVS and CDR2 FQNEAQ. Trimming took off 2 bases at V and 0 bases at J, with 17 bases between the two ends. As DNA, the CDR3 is TGTGCCAGCAGCTTATTGCCCCCAGCGAGGAGCTCCTACGAGCAGTACTTC. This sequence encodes CASSLLPPARSSYEQYF.

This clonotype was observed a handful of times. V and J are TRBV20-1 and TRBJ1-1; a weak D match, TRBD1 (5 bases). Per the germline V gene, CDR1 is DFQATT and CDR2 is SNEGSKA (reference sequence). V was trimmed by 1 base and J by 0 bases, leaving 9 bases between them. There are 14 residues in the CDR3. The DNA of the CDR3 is TGCAGTGCTAGAGTCTCGACAGTGAACACTGAAGCTTTCTTT. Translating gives CSARVSTVNTEAFF.

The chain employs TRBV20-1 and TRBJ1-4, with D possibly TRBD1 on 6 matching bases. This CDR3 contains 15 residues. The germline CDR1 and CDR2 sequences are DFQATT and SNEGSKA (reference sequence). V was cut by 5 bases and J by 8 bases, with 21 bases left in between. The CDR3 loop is CSAFNQGLGGEKLFF. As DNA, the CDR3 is TGCAGTGCTTTTAATCAGGGGCTTGGAGGCGAAAAACTGTTTTTT.

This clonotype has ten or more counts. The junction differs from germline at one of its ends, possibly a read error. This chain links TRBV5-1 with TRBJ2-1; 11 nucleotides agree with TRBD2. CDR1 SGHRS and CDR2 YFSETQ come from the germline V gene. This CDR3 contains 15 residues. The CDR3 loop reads CASSLGLAAYNEQFF. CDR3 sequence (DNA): TGTGCCAGCAGCTTGGGACTAGCGGCCTACAATGAGCAGTTCTTC. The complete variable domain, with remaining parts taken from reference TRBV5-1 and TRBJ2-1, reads KAGVTQTPRYLIKTRGQQVTLSCSPISGHRSVSWYQQTPGQGLQFLFEYFSETQRNKGNFPGRFSGRQFSNSRSEMNVSTLELGDSALYLCASSLGLAAYNEQFFGPGTRLTVL.